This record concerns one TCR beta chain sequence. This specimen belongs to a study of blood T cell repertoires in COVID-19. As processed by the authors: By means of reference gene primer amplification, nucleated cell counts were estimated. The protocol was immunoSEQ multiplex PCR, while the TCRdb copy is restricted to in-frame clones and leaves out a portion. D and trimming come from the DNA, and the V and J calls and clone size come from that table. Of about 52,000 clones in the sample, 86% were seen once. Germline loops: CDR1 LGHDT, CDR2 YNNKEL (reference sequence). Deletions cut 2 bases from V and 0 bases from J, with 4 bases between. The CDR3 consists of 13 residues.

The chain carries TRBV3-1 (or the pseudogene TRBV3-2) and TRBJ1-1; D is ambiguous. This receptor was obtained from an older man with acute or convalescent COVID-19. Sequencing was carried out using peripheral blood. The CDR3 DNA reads TGTGCCAGCAGCCAAACAGTGAACACTGAAGCTTTCTTT. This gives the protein CASSQTVNTEAFF.